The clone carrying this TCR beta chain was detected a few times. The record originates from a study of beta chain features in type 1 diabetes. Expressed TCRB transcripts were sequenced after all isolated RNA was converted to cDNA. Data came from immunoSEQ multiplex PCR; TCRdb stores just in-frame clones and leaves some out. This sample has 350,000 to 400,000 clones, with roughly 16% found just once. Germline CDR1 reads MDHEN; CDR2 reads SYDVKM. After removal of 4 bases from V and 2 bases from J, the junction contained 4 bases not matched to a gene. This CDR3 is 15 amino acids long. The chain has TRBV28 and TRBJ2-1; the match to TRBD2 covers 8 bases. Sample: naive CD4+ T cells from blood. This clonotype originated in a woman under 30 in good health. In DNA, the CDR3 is TGTGCCAGCAGTTCCCTTAGCGGGACCTACAATGAGCAGTTCTTC. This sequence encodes CASSSLSGTYNEQFF.